A single sample is the source of the 20 T cell receptor beta chains below, sequenced in a study of blood T cell repertoires in COVID-19. Using immunoSEQ multiplex PCR, the repertoire was profiled, and TCRdb retains in-frame clones only, with some absent. The data hold some 170,000 clones, with about 87% observed a single time. Sequenced: peripheral blood. Every receptor here comes from a woman in her fifties or sixties with acute or convalescent COVID-19.

The chain carries TRBV5-4 and TRBJ2-3; tentatively, D is TRBD1 (6 bases). Trimming left V 4 bases short and J 0 bases short, with 15 bases between. The CDR3 is 16 amino acids. CDR1 and CDR2 (germline): SGHNT, YYREEE (reference sequence). CDR3 sequence (DNA): TGTGCCAGCAGCCTTCGACAGGCGTCTAGCACAGATACGCAGTATTTT. This encodes CASSLRQASSTDTQYF.

This sequence joins TRBV12-5 and TRBJ1-4, with D possibly being TRBD1 (5 bases). This CDR3 spans 15 amino acids. Germline assignment: CDR1 LGHNT and CDR2 FRNRAP. The germline V and J ends were trimmed by 5 bases and 3 bases, with 13 bases remaining between them. This CDR3 is CASGPTWGANEKLFF. The CDR3 nucleotides are TGTGCTAGTGGTCCCACCTGGGGGGCTAATGAAAAACTGTTTTTT.

V gene TRBV6-5 combines with J gene TRBJ1-1; D is perhaps TRBD1 (5 bases). The CDR3 consists of 15 residues. Looked up from germline, CDR1 is MNHEY and CDR2 is SVGAGI. The germline V and J ends were trimmed by 4 bases and 1 base, with 13 bases remaining between them. The DNA for the CDR3 is TGTGCCAGCAGTTCCCGGGGAGGGACGAACACTGAAGCTTTCTTT. It codes for CASSSRGGTNTEAFF.

The chain carries TRBV3-1 (or the pseudogene TRBV3-2) and TRBJ2-7, with 10 bases lining up with TRBD1. The V and J ends lost 5 bases and 3 bases, in that order; junction bases with no gene match: 7. Looked up from germline, CDR1 is LGHDT and CDR2 is YNNKEL (reference sequence). The CDR3 loop spans 15 amino acids. CDR3 nucleotides: TGTGCCAGCAGCGACATCGGGACAGGGGACTACGAGCAGTACTTC. Its translation is CASSDIGTGDYEQYF.

J is TRBJ1-5 and V is TRBV6-2 or TRBV6-3; D remains unclear. Trimming removed 6 bases at V and 3 bases at J, with 6 bases between. The CDR3 has 12 amino acids. Germline assignment: CDR1 MNHEY and CDR2 SVGEGT. CDR3 loop: CASSLINQPQHF. In DNA form, the CDR3 reads TGTGCCAGCAGCTTAATCAATCAGCCCCAGCATTTT.

This chain uses TRBV6-5 with TRBJ2-7, with 12 bases identical to TRBD2. Looked up from germline, CDR1 is MNHEY and CDR2 is SVGAGI. V dropped 6 bases and J dropped 3; count of bases not matched to a gene: 3. This CDR3 spans 14 amino acids. DNA for the CDR3: TGTGCCAGCAGGGAGACTAGCGGGGGCTACGAGCAGTACTTC. Encoded protein: CASRETSGGYEQYF.

This rearrangement joins TRBV2 to TRBJ2-7; 10 bases align to TRBD1. Germline V lookup: CDR1 SNHLY, CDR2 FYNNEI. The CDR3 consists of 15 residues. The ends lost 8 bases at V and 2 bases at J; junction bases unmatched: 9. The CDR3 reads CASFLGTGEAYEQYF. In DNA, the CDR3 is TGTGCCAGCTTCTTAGGGACAGGGGAGGCCTACGAGCAGTACTTC.

This clone was counted only a few times. The J gene is TRBJ2-3, the V gene TRBV5-5; 8 bases align to TRBD2. Germline values: CDR1 SGHKS, CDR2 YYEKEE (reference sequence). V dropped 2 bases and J dropped 3; count of bases not matched to a gene: 2. The CDR3 is 14 residues long. As DNA, the CDR3 is TGTGCCAGCAGCTTTGCGGGAGGTACAGATACGCAGTATTTT. Translation: CASSFAGGTDTQYF.

The rearrangement joins TRBV5-1 to TRBJ1-2; 9 bases are a match to TRBD1. CDR1 and CDR2 (germline): SGHRS, YFSETQ. Trimming removed 4 bases from V and 1 base from J; junction bases left unmatched: 5. This CDR3 has 15 amino acids. The CDR3 loop is CASSGGQGINYGYTF. For the CDR3, the DNA is TGCGCCAGCAGCGGGGGACAGGGTATTAACTATGGCTACACCTTC.

For the CDR3, the DNA is TGTGCCAGCAGTGAAGCTGGGGGGAAGTACTATAATTCACCCCTCCACTTT. Its translation: CASSEAGGKYYNSPLHF. The chain couples TRBV2 to TRBJ1-6; D perhaps matches TRBD1 (5 bases). V lost 0 bases, J lost 3 bases, and 12 bases lay in between. CDR1 and CDR2 (germline): SNHLY, FYNNEI. The CDR3 is made up of 17 amino acids.

This clone has only a few counts. V gene TRBV25-1 combines with J gene TRBJ2-3; TRBD1 matches at 9 bases. The CDR3 covers 13 residues. Looked up from germline, CDR1 is MGHDK and CDR2 is SYGVNS. With 6 bases clipped from V and 9 bases from J, the junction kept 7 bases outside the gene matches. Here the CDR3 reads CASRGQGLGTQYF. The CDR3, as DNA: TGTGCCAGCAGGGGACAGGGTTTGGGGACGCAGTATTTT.

V usage is TRBV18 and J usage is TRBJ1-2; tentative D call: TRBD1 (5 bases). The CDR3 covers 16 residues. Trimming took off 3 bases at V and 0 bases at J, with 14 bases between the two ends. CDR1 KGHSH and CDR2 LQKENI come from the germline V gene. The CDR3 region has the DNA TGTGCCAGCTCACCCATCACAGGTGTGGCTAACTATGGCTACACCTTC. This encodes CASSPITGVANYGYTF. The full variable domain, with the rest looked up from reference TRBV18 and TRBJ1-2, is NAGVMQNPRHLVRRRGQEARLRCSPMKGHSHVYWYRQLPEEGLKFMVYLQKENIIDESGMPKERFSAEFPKEGPSILRIQQVVRGDSAAYFCASSPITGVANYGYTFGSGTRLTVV.

The chain uses TRBV4-1 and TRBJ1-4; 8 bases map to TRBD1. The germline CDR1 and CDR2 sequences are MGHRA and YSYEKL. The V segment lost 3 bases and the J segment 7 bases; nucleotides outside the gene matches: 4. The CDR3 has 14 residues. The CDR3 sequence: CASSHPQGVEKLFF. In DNA, the CDR3 is TGCGCCAGCAGCCACCCACAGGGGGTTGAAAAACTGTTTTTT.

The V call is TRBV24-1, the J call TRBJ1-2, with a possible D match to TRBD1 (5 bases). Trimming took off 0 bases at V and 8 bases at J, with 9 bases between the two ends. The CDR3 length is 13 residues. CDR1 is KGHDR, CDR2 SFDVKD, per germline. CDR3 bases: TGTGCCACCAGTGATTTGGGGGCGAGGGGCTACACCTTC. This gives the protein CATSDLGARGYTF.

The chain uses TRBV3-1 (or the pseudogene TRBV3-2) and TRBJ2-6; a possible D gene is TRBD2 (5 bases). Germline V gene sequence: CDR1 LGHDT, CDR2 YNNKEL (reference sequence). The CDR3 has 17 amino acids. The V end lost 0 bases, the J end lost 2 bases, and 11 bases lay between the germline ends. DNA for the CDR3: TGTGCCAGCAGCCAAGATCAGCCGGGGACTGGGGCCAACGTCCTGACTTTC. Amino acid sequence: CASSQDQPGTGANVLTF.

The chain couples TRBV10-3 to TRBJ2-1; 12 positions match TRBD2. The CDR3 has 15 amino acids. The V segment lost 4 bases and the J segment 9 bases; nucleotides outside the gene matches: 7. CDR1 ENHRY and CDR2 SYGVKD come from the germline V gene. CDR3 sequence: CAISATSGGPLEQFF. In nucleotides, the CDR3 is TGTGCCATCAGTGCGACTAGCGGGGGACCTCTTGAGCAGTTCTTC.

V and J are TRBV18 and TRBJ2-2; the D gene is possibly TRBD2 (5 bases). The V end was cut by 2 bases, the J end by 3 bases, with 10 bases between. From germline, CDR1 is KGHSH and CDR2 LQKENI. The CDR3 sequence is 15 residues long. In DNA form, the CDR3 reads TGTGCCAGCTCACCAACTAGTCGGGACACCGGGGAGCTGTTTTTT. This sequence encodes CASSPTSRDTGELFF.

The V gene is TRBV7-2, the J gene TRBJ2-5; 12 positions agree with TRBD2. CDR1 is SGHTA, CDR2 FQGNSA, per germline. This CDR3 comprises 16 residues. The trim removed 5 bases at V and 5 bases at J, leaving 9 bases unmatched. The CDR3 region has the DNA TGTGCCAGCAGCCGCCGAATCACTAGCGGGGGGGAGACCCAGTACTTC. Its protein is CASSRRITSGGETQYF. The full variable domain, in which reference TRBV7-2 and TRBJ2-5 provide the parts outside the CDR3, is GAGVSQSPSNKVTEKGKDVELRCDPISGHTALYWYRQSLGQGLEFLIYFQGNSAPDKSGLPSDRFSAERTGGSVSTLTIQRTQQEDSAVYLCASSRRITSGGETQYFGPGTRLLVL.

This chain links TRBV29-1 with TRBJ1-2, with a possible D match to TRBD1 (5 bases). V was clipped by 6 bases and J by 0 bases, with 17 bases between them. Germline-derived CDR1 and CDR2 are SQVTM and ANQGSEA. This CDR3 is built from 15 residues. CDR3 region: CSVSGDPRANYGYTF. For the CDR3, the DNA is TGCAGCGTGAGCGGGGACCCAAGAGCTAACTATGGCTACACCTTC.

The chain joins TRBV12-3 or TRBV12-4 to TRBJ1-5, with unresolved D. This CDR3 has 13 residues. The germline V and J ends were trimmed by 4 bases and 4 bases, with 8 bases remaining between them. CDR3 protein: CASSYSGNQPQHF. CDR3 bases: TGTGCCAGCAGTTATTCGGGGAATCAGCCCCAGCATTTT.